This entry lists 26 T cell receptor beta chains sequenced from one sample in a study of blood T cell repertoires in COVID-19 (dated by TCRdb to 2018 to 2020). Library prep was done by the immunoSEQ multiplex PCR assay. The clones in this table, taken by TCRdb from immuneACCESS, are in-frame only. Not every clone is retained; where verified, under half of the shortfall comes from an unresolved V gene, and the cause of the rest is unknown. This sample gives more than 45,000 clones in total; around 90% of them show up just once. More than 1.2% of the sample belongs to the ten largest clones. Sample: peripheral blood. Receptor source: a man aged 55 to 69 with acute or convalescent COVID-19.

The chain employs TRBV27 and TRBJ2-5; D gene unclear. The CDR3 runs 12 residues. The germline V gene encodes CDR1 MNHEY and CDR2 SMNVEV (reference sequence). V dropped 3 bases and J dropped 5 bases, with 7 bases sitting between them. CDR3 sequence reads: CASSFFGETQYF. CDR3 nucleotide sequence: TGTGCCAGCAGTTTCTTCGGTGAGACCCAGTACTTC.

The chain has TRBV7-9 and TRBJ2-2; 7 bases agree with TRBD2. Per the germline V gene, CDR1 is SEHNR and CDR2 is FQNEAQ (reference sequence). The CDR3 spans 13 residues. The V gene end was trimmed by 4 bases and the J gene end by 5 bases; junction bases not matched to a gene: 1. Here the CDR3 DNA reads TGTGCCAGCAGCTGGGAGGGGACCGGGGAGCTGTTTTTT. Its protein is CASSWEGTGELFF. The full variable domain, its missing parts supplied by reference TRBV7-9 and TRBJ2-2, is DTGVSQNPRHKITKRGQNVTFRCDPISEHNRLYWYRQTLGQGPEFLTYFQNEAQLEKSRLLSDRFSAERPKGSFSTLEIQRTEQGDSAMYLCASSWEGTGELFFGEGSRLTVL.

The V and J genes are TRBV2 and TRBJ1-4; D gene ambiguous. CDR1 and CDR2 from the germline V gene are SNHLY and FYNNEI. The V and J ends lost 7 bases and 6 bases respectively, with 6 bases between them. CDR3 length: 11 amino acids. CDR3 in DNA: TGTGCCAGCAAGAGGGATGAAAAACTGTTTTTT. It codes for CASKRDEKLFF.

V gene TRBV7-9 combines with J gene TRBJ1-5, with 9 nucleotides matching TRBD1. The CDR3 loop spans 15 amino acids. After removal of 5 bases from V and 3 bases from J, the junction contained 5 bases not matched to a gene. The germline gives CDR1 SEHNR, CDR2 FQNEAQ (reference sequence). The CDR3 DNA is TGTGCCAGCAGCCCGGGACAGGGCCTCAATCAGCCCCAGCATTTT. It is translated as CASSPGQGLNQPQHF.

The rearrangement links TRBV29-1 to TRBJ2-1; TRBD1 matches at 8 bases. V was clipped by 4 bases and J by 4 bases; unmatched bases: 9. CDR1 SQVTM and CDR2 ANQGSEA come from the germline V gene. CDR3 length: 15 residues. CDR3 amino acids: CSVAVAGGYYNEQFF. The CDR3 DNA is TGCAGCGTTGCTGTGGCAGGGGGCTATTACAATGAGCAGTTCTTC.

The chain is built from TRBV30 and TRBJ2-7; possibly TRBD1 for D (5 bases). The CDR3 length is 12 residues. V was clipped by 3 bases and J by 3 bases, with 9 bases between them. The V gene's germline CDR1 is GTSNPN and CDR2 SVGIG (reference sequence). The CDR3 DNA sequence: TGTGCCTGGAGCAGGCAGGGCTACGAGCAGTACTTC. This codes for CAWSRQGYEQYF.

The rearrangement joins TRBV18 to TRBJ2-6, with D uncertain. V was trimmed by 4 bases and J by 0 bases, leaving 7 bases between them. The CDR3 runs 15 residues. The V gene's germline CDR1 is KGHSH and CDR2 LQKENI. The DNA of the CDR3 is TGTGCCAGCTCACGTCTGAGCTCTGGGGCCAACGTCCTGACTTTC. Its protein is CASSRLSSGANVLTF.

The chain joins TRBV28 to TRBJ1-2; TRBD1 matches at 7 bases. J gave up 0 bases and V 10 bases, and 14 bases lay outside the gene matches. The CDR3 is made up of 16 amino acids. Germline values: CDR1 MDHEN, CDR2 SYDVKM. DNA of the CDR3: TGTGCCACCGAGAGACAGGGAGCCTCGGCTAACTATGGCTACACCTTC. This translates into CATERQGASANYGYTF.

For the CDR3, the DNA is TGTGCCAGCAGCTTCAGTGGCGGGAGCTCCTACGAGCAGTACTTC. Translated, it gives CASSFSGGSSYEQYF. The chain links TRBV11-3 to TRBJ2-7; TRBD2 matches 7 bases. The V segment lost 3 bases and the J segment 0 bases; nucleotides outside the gene matches: 5. This CDR3 is 15 amino acids long. Looked up from germline, CDR1 is SGHNT and CDR2 is YENEEA.

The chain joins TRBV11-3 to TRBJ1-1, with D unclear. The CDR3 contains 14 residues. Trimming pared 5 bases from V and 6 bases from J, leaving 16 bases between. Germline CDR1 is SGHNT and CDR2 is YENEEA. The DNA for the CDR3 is TGTGCCAGCAGCCCCCTATTGATGGACTCTGAAGCTTTCTTT. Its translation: CASSPLLMDSEAFF. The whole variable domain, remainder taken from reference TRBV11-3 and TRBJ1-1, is EAGVVQSPRYKIIEKKQPVAFWCNPISGHNTLYWYLQNLGQGPELLIRYENEEAVDDSQLPKDRFSAERLKGVDSTLKIQPAELGDSAVYLCASSPLLMDSEAFFGQGTRLTVV.

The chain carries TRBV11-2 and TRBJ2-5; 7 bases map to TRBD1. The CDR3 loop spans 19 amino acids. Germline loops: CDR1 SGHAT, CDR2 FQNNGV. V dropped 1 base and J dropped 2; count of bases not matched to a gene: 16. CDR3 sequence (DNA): TGTGCCAGCAGCTTAGGCTCCGTTGAGGGGGCCCTGAGACAAGAGACCCAGTACTTC. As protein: CASSLGSVEGALRQETQYF.

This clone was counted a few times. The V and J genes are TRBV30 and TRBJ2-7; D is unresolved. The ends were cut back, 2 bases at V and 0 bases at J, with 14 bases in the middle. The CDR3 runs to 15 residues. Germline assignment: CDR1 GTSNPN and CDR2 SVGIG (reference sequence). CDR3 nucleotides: TGTGCCTGGAGTCCCACAGCCTACAGCTCCTACGAGCAGTACTTC. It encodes CAWSPTAYSSYEQYF.

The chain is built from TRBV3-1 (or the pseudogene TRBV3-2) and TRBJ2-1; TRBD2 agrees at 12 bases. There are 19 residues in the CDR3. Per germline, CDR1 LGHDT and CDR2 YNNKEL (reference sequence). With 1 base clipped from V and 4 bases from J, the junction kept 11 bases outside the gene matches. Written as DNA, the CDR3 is TGTGCCAGCAGCCAAGTAGTAACTAGCGGGAGGACGTTTTACAATGAGCAGTTCTTC. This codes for CASSQVVTSGRTFYNEQFF.

CDR3 protein: CASSLETSSTQYF. The CDR3 coding sequence is TGTGCCAGCAGCTTGGAGACTAGTTCCACCCAGTACTTC. V usage is TRBV7-2 and J usage is TRBJ2-5, with D maybe TRBD2 (6 bases). The CDR3 has 13 residues. Germline V gene data show CDR1 as SGHTA and CDR2 as FQGNSA. V lost 3 bases to trimming and J lost 8 bases, with 13 bases between them.

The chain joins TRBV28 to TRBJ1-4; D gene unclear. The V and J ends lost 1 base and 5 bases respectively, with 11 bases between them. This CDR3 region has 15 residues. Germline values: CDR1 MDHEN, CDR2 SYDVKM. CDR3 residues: CASSLSTGNNEKLFF. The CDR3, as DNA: TGTGCCAGCAGTTTATCGACCGGGAACAATGAAAAACTGTTTTTT.

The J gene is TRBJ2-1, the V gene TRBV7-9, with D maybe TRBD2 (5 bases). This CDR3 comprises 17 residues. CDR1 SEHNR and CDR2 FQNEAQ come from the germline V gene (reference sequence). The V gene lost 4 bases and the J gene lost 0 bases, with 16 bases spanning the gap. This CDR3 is CASSSPAEANSYNEQFF. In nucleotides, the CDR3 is TGTGCCAGCAGCTCCCCGGCGGAGGCCAACTCCTACAATGAGCAGTTCTTC.

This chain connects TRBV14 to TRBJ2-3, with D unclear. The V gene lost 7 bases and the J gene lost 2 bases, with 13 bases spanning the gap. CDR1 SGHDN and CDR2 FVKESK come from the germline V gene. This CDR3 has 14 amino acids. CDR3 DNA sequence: TGTGCCAGCAACAGTGGGTTCTCCACAGATACGCAGTATTTT. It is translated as CASNSGFSTDTQYF.

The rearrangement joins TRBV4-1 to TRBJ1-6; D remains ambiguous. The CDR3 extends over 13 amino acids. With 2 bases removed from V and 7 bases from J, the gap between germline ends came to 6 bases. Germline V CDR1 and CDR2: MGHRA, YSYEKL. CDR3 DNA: TGCGCCAGCAGCCAAACAGAGAATTCACCCCTCCACTTT. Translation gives CASSQTENSPLHF.

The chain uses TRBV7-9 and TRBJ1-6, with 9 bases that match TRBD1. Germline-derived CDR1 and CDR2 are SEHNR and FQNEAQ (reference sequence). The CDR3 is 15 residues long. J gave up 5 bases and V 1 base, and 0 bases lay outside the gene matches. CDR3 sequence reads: CASSLGDRDNSPLHF. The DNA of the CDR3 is TGTGCCAGCAGCTTAGGGGACAGGGATAATTCACCCCTCCACTTT. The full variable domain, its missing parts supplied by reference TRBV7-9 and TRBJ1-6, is DTGVSQNPRHKITKRGQNVTFRCDPISEHNRLYWYRQTLGQGPEFLTYFQNEAQLEKSRLLSDRFSAERPKGSFSTLEIQRTEQGDSAMYLCASSLGDRDNSPLHFGNGTRLTVT.

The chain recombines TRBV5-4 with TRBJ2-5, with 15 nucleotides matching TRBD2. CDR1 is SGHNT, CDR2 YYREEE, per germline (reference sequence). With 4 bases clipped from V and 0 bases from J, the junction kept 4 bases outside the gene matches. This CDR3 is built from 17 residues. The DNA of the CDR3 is TGTGCCAGCAGCGCCGGGACTAGCGGGAGGAACCAAGAGACCCAGTACTTC. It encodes CASSAGTSGRNQETQYF.

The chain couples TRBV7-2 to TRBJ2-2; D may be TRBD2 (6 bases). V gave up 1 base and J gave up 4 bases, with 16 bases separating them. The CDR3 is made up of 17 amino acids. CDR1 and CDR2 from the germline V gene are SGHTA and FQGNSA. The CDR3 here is CASSLVASGGGTGELFF. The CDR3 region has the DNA TGTGCCAGCAGCTTAGTTGCTTCCGGGGGAGGCACCGGGGAGCTGTTTTTT. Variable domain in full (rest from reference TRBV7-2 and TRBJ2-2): GAGVSQSPSNKVTEKGKDVELRCDPISGHTALYWYRQSLGQGLEFLIYFQGNSAPDKSGLPSDRFSAERTGGSVSTLTIQRTQQEDSAVYLCASSLVASGGGTGELFFGEGSRLTVL.

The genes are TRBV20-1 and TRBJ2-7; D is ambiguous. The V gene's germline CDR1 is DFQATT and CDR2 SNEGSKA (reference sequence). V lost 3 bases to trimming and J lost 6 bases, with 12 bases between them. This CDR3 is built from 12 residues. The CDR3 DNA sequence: TGCAGTGCTAGTGGCCCAAAGCGCGAGCAGTACTTC. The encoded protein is CSASGPKREQYF.

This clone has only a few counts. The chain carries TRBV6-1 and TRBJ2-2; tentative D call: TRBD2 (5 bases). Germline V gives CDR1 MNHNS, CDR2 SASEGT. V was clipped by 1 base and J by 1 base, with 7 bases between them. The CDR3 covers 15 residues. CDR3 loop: CASSEGRRNTGELFF. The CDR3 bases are TGTGCCAGCAGTGAAGGGAGGAGGAACACCGGGGAGCTGTTTTTT.

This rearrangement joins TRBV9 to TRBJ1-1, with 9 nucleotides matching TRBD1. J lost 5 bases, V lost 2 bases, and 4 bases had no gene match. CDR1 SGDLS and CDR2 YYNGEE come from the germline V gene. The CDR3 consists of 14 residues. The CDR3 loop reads CASSVTTGGTEAFF. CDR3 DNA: TGTGCCAGCAGCGTCACGACAGGGGGGACTGAAGCTTTCTTT.

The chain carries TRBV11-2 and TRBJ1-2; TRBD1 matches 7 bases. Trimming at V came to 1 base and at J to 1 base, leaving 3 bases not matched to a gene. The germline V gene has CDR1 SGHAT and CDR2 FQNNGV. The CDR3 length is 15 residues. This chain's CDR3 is CASSLAPGGNYGYTF. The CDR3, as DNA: TGTGCCAGCAGCTTAGCCCCAGGGGGTAACTATGGCTACACCTTC.

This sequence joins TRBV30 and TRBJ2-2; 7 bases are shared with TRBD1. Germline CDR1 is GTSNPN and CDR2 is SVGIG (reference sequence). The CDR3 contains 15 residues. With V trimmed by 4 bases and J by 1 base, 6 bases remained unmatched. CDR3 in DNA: TGTGCCTGGAACAGGGGCAGGGAGAACACCGGGGAGCTGTTTTTT. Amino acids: CAWNRGRENTGELFF.